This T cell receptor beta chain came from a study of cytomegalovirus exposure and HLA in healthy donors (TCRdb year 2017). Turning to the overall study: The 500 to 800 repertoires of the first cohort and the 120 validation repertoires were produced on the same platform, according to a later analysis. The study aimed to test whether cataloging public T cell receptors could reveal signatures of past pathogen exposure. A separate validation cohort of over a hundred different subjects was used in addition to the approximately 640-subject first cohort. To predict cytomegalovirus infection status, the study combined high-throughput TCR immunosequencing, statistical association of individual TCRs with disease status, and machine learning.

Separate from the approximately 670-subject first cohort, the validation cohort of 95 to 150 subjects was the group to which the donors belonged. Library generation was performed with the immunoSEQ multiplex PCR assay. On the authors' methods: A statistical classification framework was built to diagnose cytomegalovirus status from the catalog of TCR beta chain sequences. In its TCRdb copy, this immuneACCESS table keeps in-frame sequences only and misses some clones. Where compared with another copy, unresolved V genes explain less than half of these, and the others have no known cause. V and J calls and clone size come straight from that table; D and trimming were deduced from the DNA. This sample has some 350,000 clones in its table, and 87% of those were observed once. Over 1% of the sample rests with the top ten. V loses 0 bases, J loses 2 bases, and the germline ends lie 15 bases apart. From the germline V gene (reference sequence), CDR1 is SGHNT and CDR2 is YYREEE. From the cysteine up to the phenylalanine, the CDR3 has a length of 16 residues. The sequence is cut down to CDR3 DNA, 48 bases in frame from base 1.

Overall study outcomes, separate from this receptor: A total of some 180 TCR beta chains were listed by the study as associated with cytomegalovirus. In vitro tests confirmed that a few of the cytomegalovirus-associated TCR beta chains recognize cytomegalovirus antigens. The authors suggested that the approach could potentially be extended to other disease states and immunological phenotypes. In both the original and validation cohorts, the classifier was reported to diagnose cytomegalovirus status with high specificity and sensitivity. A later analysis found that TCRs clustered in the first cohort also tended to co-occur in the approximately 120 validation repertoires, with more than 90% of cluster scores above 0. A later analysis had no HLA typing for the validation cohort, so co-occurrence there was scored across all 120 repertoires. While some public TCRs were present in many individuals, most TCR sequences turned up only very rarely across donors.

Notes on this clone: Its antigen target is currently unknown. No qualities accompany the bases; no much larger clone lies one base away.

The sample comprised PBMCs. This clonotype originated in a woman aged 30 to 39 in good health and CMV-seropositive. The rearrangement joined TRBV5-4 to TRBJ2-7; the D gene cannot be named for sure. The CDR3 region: CASSLDGHQRPYEQYF. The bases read TGTGCCAGCAGCTTGGATGGCCATCAGCGCCCCTACGAGCAGTACTTC.